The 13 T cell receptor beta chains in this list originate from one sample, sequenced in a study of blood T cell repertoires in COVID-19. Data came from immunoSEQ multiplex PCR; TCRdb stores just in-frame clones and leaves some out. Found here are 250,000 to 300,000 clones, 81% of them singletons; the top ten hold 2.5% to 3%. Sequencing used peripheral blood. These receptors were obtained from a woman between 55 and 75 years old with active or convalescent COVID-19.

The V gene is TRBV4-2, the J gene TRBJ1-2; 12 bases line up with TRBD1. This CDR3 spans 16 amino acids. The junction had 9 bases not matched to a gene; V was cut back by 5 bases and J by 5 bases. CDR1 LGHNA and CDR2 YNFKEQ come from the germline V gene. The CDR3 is CASSSPGTGGAYGYTF. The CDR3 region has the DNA TGTGCCAGCAGCTCGCCAGGGACAGGGGGCGCTTATGGCTACACCTTC.

CDR3 amino acids: CASSWGGAYNEQFF. CDR3 bases: TGTGCCAGCAGTTGGGGGGGGGCCTACAATGAGCAGTTCTTC. This chain connects TRBV6-5 to TRBJ2-1, with 7 nucleotides matching TRBD2. V shed 4 bases, J shed 2 bases, and the junction held 2 bases outside the gene matches. CDR3 length equals 14 residues. Germline CDR1 and CDR2: MNHEY and SVGAGI.

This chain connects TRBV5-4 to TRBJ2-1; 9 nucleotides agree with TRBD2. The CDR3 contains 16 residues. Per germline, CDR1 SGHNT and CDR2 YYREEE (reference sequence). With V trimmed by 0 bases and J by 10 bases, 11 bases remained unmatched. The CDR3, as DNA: TGTGCCAGCAGCTTGGGGGGTAGCGGGGGTAAAGGAGAGCAGTTCTTC. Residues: CASSLGGSGGKGEQFF.

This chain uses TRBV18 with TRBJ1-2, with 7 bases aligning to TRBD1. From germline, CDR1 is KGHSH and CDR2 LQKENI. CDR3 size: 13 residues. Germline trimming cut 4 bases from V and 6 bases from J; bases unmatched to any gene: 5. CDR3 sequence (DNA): TGTGCCAGCTCACTTGACAGGGCCGATGGCTACACCTTC. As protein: CASSLDRADGYTF.

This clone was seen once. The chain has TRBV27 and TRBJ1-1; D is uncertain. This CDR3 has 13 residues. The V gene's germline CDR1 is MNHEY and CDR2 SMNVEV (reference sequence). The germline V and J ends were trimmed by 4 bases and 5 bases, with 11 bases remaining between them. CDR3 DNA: TGTGCCAGCAGTTATGAGGCGGGAACTGAAGCTTTCTTT. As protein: CASSYEAGTEAFF.

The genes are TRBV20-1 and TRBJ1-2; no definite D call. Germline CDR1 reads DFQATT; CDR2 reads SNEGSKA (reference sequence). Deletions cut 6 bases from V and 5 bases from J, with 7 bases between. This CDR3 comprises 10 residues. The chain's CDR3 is CSAPRYGYTF. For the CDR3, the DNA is TGCAGTGCCCCCCGGTATGGCTACACCTTC.

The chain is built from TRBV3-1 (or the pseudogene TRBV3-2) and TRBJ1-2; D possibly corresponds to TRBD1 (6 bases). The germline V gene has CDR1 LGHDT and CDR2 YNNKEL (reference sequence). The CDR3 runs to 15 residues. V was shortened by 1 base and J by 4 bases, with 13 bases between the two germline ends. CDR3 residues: CASSQGSGGVYGYTF. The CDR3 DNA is TGTGCCAGCAGCCAAGGCTCGGGGGGCGTCTATGGCTACACCTTC.

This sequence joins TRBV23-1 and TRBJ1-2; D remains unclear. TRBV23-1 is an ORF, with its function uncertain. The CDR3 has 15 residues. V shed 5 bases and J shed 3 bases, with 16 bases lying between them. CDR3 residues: CASSKSGPLYYGYTF. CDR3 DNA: TGCGCCAGCAGTAAAAGCGGCCCACTTTACTATGGCTACACCTTC.

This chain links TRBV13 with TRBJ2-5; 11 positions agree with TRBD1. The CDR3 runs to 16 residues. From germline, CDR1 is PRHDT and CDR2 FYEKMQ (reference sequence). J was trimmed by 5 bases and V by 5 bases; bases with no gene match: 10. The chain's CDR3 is CASSRTRTGGDETQYF. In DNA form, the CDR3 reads TGTGCCAGCAGCCGGACTAGGACAGGGGGCGATGAGACCCAGTACTTC.

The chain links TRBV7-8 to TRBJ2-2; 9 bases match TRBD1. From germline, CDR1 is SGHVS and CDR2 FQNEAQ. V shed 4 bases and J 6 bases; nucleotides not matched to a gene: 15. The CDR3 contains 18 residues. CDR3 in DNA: TGTGCCAGCAGCTCGCGCCAATGGACAGGGGTAAACGCCGGGGAGCTGTTTTTT. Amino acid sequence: CASSSRQWTGVNAGELFF.

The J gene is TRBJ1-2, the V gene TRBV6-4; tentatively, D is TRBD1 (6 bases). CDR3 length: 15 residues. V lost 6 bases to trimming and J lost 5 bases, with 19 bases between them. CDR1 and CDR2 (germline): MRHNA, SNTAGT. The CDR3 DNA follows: TGTGCCAGCAGCCATGGGGTCCAGGGGATGTATGGCTACACCTTC. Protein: CASSHGVQGMYGYTF.

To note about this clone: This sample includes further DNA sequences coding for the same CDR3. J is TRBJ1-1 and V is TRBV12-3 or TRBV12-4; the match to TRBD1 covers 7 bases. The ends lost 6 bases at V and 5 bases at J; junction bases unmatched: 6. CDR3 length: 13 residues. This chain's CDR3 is CASSLQGNTEAFF. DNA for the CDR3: TGTGCCAGCAGCTTACAGGGGAATACTGAAGCTTTCTTT.

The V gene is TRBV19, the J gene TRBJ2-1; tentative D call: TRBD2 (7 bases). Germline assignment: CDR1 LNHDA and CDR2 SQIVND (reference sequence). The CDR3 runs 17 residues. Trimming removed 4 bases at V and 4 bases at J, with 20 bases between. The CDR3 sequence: CASSRRTGRGPYNEQFF. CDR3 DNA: TGTGCCAGTAGTAGACGCACCGGGCGGGGGCCGTACAATGAGCAGTTCTTC. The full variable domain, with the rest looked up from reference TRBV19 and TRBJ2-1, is DGGITQSPKYLFRKEGQNVTLSCEQNLNHDAMYWYRQDPGQGLRLIYYSQIVNDFQKGDIAEGYSVSREKKESFPLTVTSAQKNPTAFYLCASSRRTGRGPYNEQFFGPGTRLTVL.